This T cell receptor beta chain was recovered during a study of OX40 agonist ivuxolimab in advanced cancers. This table comes from immunoSEQ multiplex PCR, and its TCRdb copy is limited to in-frame clones, with some not included. Among about 21,000 clones, roughly 80% were seen once, and the ten largest hold just over 30%. The V gene's germline CDR1 is GTSNPN and CDR2 SVGIG (reference sequence). The CDR3 length is 14 residues. The V end was cut by 5 bases, the J end by 0 bases, with 14 bases between. V is TRBV30 and J is TRBJ2-7; D unclear. The sequence was obtained from an adult with an advanced solid tumor such as melanoma, head and neck, liver or kidney cancer. The specimen comprised CD4+ or CD8+ T cells sorted from blood, sampled in a trial of the OX40 agonist ivuxolimab. The CDR3 spells CAWGDGPSSYEQYF. Here the CDR3 DNA reads TGTGCCTGGGGAGACGGGCCTAGCTCCTACGAGCAGTACTTC. The variable domain in full, with the rest retrieved from reference TRBV30 and TRBJ2-7, is SQTIHQWPATLVQPVGSPLSLECTVEGTSNPNLYWYRQAAGRGLQLLFYSVGIGQISSEVPQNLSASRPQDRQFILSSKKLLLSDSGFYLCAWGDGPSSYEQYFGPGTRLTVT.